This passage covers 19 T cell receptor beta chains from one sample sequenced in a study of Graves' ophthalmopathy and Graves' hyperthyroidism. RNA served as the template for amplifying TCR beta CDR3 regions. First-round RT-PCR relied on HTBI primers, and a second-round multiplex PCR came next. Via MiXCR, TCRdb re-called the multiplex PCR reads, giving one row per CDR3 protein. The data show hundreds of thousands of distinct CDR3 sequences, with 22% seen just once and 7.1% held by the top ten. Sequences were obtained from peripheral blood. Receptors were obtained from a woman younger than 35 with stable Graves' hyperthyroidism. Some clones in this sample may be carry-over from other donors' samples.

This clonotype has a count of ten or more. The genes are TRBV6-1 and TRBJ1-2; 8 nucleotides match TRBD1. J gave up 8 bases and V 7 bases, and 6 bases lay outside the gene matches. The CDR3 has 12 residues. The germline V gene has CDR1 MNHNS and CDR2 SASEGT. The CDR3 region is CASTTTGEGYTF. The CDR3 DNA is TGTGCCAGCACTACGACAGGGGAAGGCTACACCTTC.

This clonotype was observed a handful of times. This sequence joins TRBV20-1 and TRBJ2-7; tentative D call: TRBD2 (5 bases). The CDR3 spans 12 residues. CDR1 and CDR2 from the germline V gene are DFQATT and SNEGSKA (reference sequence). V lost 5 bases and J 6 bases, leaving 14 bases between the germline ends. The CDR3 nucleotides are TGCAGTGCTCCCCGGACCCGGGGCGAGCAGTACTTC. As protein: CSAPRTRGEQYF.

This clonotype has a handful of counts. The chain links TRBV20-1 to TRBJ2-3; D remains ambiguous. Germline lookup yields CDR1 DFQATT and CDR2 SNEGSKA (reference sequence). This CDR3 region has 10 residues. V gave up 6 bases and J gave up 6 bases, with 7 bases separating them. The CDR3 DNA reads as TGCAGTGCCATTCGGGATACGCAGTATTTT. The encoded protein is CSAIRDTQYF.

This clonotype was detected ten times or more. V is TRBV11-2 and J is TRBJ2-5, with 8 nucleotides matching TRBD2. Germline CDR1 and CDR2: SGHAT and FQNNGV. The ends lost 0 bases at V and 2 bases at J; junction bases unmatched: 5. The CDR3 has 16 amino acids. The CDR3 DNA follows: TGTGCCAGCAGCTTAGATCAGCGGGAGAGACAAGAGACCCAGTACTTC. Residues: CASSLDQRERQETQYF.

The count of this clonotype is one. V usage is TRBV28 and J usage is TRBJ2-2; TRBD2 matches at 9 bases. This CDR3 is built from 18 residues. Germline CDR1 and CDR2: MDHEN and SYDVKM. V lost 6 bases, J lost 6 bases, and 17 bases stayed unmatched. CDR3 protein: CASRVFAGGPRGAGELFF. The DNA for the CDR3 is TGTGCCAGCAGGGTGTTTGCGGGGGGGCCAAGAGGTGCCGGGGAGCTGTTTTTT.

The chain combines TRBV12-3 or TRBV12-4 with TRBJ1-2, with D hard to call. The CDR3 extends over 14 amino acids. V was shortened by 5 bases and J by 6 bases, with 16 bases between the two germline ends. This CDR3 reads CASSPLLGWDGYTF. The CDR3, as DNA: TGTGCCAGCAGTCCCCTTTTGGGGTGGGATGGCTACACCTTC.

This clonotype was observed a few times. This chain uses TRBV11-1 with TRBJ2-3; 9 nucleotides align to TRBD1. Germline V gives CDR1 SGHAT, CDR2 FQDESV (reference sequence). CDR3 length: 15 amino acids. V gave up 8 bases and J gave up 4 bases; unmatched junction bases: 10. CDR3 in DNA: TGTGCCAGCTCCCGGTGGGACAGGGTATCAGATACGCAGTATTTT. It is translated as CASSRWDRVSDTQYF.

The V call is TRBV14, the J call TRBJ2-7, with D possibly matching TRBD1 (5 bases). CDR3 length: 13 residues. V lost 7 bases, J lost 7 bases, and 17 bases lay in between. Per germline, CDR1 SGHDN and CDR2 FVKESK. CDR3 coding DNA: TGTGCCAGCAACATACAGGTCGCGGAGGAGCAGTACTTC. This gives the protein CASNIQVAEEQYF. Variable domain in full (rest from reference TRBV14 and TRBJ2-7): EAGVTQFPSHSVIEKGQTVTLRCDPISGHDNLYWYRRVMGKEIKFLLHFVKESKQDESGMPNNRFLAERTGGTYSTLKVQPAELEDSGVYFCASNIQVAEEQYFGPGTRLTVT.

This chain connects TRBV11-2 to TRBJ2-7, with 10 bases aligning to TRBD2. Germline loops: CDR1 SGHAT, CDR2 FQNNGV. The ends lost 5 bases at V and 4 bases at J; junction bases unmatched: 5. The CDR3 has 14 amino acids. CDR3 amino acids: CASSPQRGGYEQYF. CDR3 sequence (DNA): TGTGCCAGCAGCCCTCAGCGGGGGGGGTACGAGCAGTACTTC.

This clonotype was seen a handful of times. The CDR3 sequence: CASDYSGGREETQYF. The CDR3 DNA reads TGTGCCAGCGACTACAGCGGGGGCAGAGAAGAGACCCAGTACTTC. The chain is built from TRBV2 and TRBJ2-5, with 8 bases fitting TRBD2. This CDR3 contains 15 residues. Germline values: CDR1 SNHLY, CDR2 FYNNEI. Trimming removed 8 bases from V and 3 bases from J; junction bases left unmatched: 11. Filled out from reference TRBV2 and TRBJ2-5, the complete variable domain reads EPEVTQTPSHQVTQMGQEVILRCVPISNHLYFYWYRQILGQKVEFLVSFYNNEISEKSEIFDDQFSVERPDGSNFTLKIRSTKLEDSAMYFCASDYSGGREETQYFGPGTRLLVL.

Concerning this clonotype itself: A read error may account for a junction end that differs from germline. The rearrangement links TRBV12-3 or TRBV12-4 to TRBJ1-2, with 9 bases matching TRBD1. The CDR3 length is 14 residues. CDR3 nucleotides: TGTGTCAGCAGAGGACGGGACAGGGCGGATGGCTACACCTTC. Its protein product is CVSRGRDRADGYTF.

Only a few counts were recorded for this clonotype. The CDR3 DNA sequence: TGTGCCAGCAGTTACACTATCGGCCCAACCAACACCGGGGAGCTGTTTTTT. Translation gives CASSYTIGPTNTGELFF. V and J are TRBV6-5 and TRBJ2-2; the D is unclear. Germline lookup yields CDR1 MNHEY and CDR2 SVGAGI. V lost 2 bases and J 2 bases, leaving 15 bases between the germline ends. The CDR3 loop spans 17 amino acids.

As regards this clonotype: A read error may account for a junction end that differs from germline. This rearrangement joins TRBV6-1 to TRBJ2-5, with 8 positions matching TRBD1. The CDR3 is made up of 14 amino acids. The germline CDR1 and CDR2 sequences are MNHNS and SASEGT. The CDR3 DNA follows: TGTGCCAGCAGTGATGCAGGGGGCGCTGAGACCGAGTACTTC. Protein product: CASSDAGGAETEYF.

This chain connects TRBV7-6 to TRBJ2-7, with D tentatively TRBD2 (6 bases). V dropped 6 bases and J dropped 7 bases, with 13 bases sitting between them. Per germline, CDR1 SGHVS and CDR2 FNYEAQ. The CDR3 totals 12 residues. The DNA for the CDR3 is TGTGCCAGCAGGACTAGGTTTGGAGAGCAGTACTTC. It specifies CASRTRFGEQYF.

This clonotype came up many times. The J gene is TRBJ1-5, the V gene TRBV6-2 or TRBV6-3; 7 positions match TRBD1. CDR3 length equals 14 residues. V trimming: 5 bases; J trimming: 6 bases; junction bases outside the gene matches: 7. CDR1 is MNHEY and CDR2 is SVGEGT in the germline V gene. CDR3 sequence (DNA): TGTGCCAGCAGTCAAGGACAGGTCCGTCAGCCCCAGCATTTT. Residues: CASSQGQVRQPQHF.

The sample holds a few counts of this clonotype. Since a much larger clone is just one base distant, this may be a read error. The chain uses TRBV25-1 and TRBJ1-6, with D tentatively TRBD1 (5 bases). CDR3 size: 14 residues. CDR1 MGHDK and CDR2 SYGVNS come from the germline V gene. CDR3 sequence reads: CASSLRQPNSHLHF. Here the CDR3 DNA reads TGTGCCAGCAGTCTCCGACAGCCAAATTCACACCTCCACTTT. Using reference TRBV25-1 and TRBJ1-6 for the parts outside the CDR3, the full variable domain is EADIYQTPRYLVIGTGKKITLECSQTMGHDKMYWYQQDPGMELHLIHYSYGVNSTEKGDLSSESTVSRIRTEHFPLTLESARPSHTSQYLCASSLRQPNSHLHFGNGTRLTVT.

This clonotype was detected a few times. The chain joins TRBV11-2 to TRBJ2-6; possibly TRBD1 for D (5 bases). The CDR3 length is 15 residues. Germline V gives CDR1 SGHAT, CDR2 FQNNGV. V gave up 5 bases and J gave up 3 bases, with 11 bases separating them. This chain's CDR3 is CASSVQGGGANVLTF. The CDR3 DNA reads TGTGCCAGCAGCGTCCAGGGCGGTGGGGCCAACGTCCTGACTTTC.

The chain links TRBV12-3 or TRBV12-4 to TRBJ1-1, with D tentatively TRBD1 (5 bases). V lost 3 bases and J 1 base, leaving 12 bases between the germline ends. The CDR3 runs 15 residues. For the CDR3, the DNA is TGTGCCAGCAGTTTCACAGGTAATACGAACACTGAAGCTTTCTTT. Amino acids: CASSFTGNTNTEAFF.

This clonotype was detected many times. This chain links TRBV29-1 with TRBJ1-5, with a weak D call TRBD1 (6 bases). This CDR3 region has 13 residues. Per germline, CDR1 SQVTM and CDR2 ANQGSEA. V gave up 5 bases and J gave up 10 bases, with 18 bases separating them. The CDR3, as DNA: TGCAGCGTTTCTAATGACCGGGACACCCCCCAGCATTTT. This codes for CSVSNDRDTPQHF.